This T cell receptor beta chain comes out of a study of tumor-infiltrating lymphocytes in primary liver carcinoma. On this clonotype itself: Antigen unknown. The junction differs from germline at one of its ends, possibly a read error.

Bulk tissue was left unsorted, and RNA and DNA were co-extracted from 20-30 mg of it. Study results and caveats: Tumor-adjacent and tumor-blood pairs displayed less overlap than did pairs of tumor regions.

This CDR3 is built from 15 residues. From germline, CDR1 is SGHAT and CDR2 FQNNGV. Starting from 500 ng of total RNA, TCR beta cDNA was produced with a primer in the constant region. TCR beta libraries came from three nested multiplex PCR rounds using slightly modified ARM-PCR. Use of TRBV1-TRBV30 forward primers with a C-beta reverse primer characterized the first two PCR rounds, which lasted around 9 cycles each. TCRdb reanalysed the multiplex PCR reads using MiXCR and keeps one entry per CDR3 protein. This table has 70,000 to 75,000 distinct CDR3 sequences, 55% to 75% appearing once. The sequence was obtained from a man aged 40-49 years with primary liver carcinoma and hepatitis B virus infection. The chain combines TRBV11-2 with TRBJ2-7; no definite D call. Sequenced material: liver tumor tissue from sampling region 4. Documented subset: tumor region T4, right-lateral pole. CDR3 sequence: CASSLSMGISYEKYF. The CDR3 DNA sequence: TGTGCTAGCAGCCTATCTATGGGAATATCCTACGAGAAGTACTTC. The full variable domain, rest sourced from reference TRBV11-2 and TRBJ2-7, is EAGVAQSPRYKIIEKRQSVAFWCNPISGHATLYWYQQILGQGPKLLIQFQNNGVVDDSQLPKDRFSAERLKGVDSTLKIQPAKLEDSAVYLCASSLSMGISYEKYFGPGTRLTVT.